This TCR beta chain emerged from a study of blood T cells in healthy people across ages. Trimming pared 3 bases from V and 3 bases from J, leaving 11 bases between. CDR1 is DFQATT and CDR2 is SNEGSKA in the germline V gene (reference sequence). The CDR3 is made up of 13 amino acids. The study isolated at least 6.5 million PBMCs from each sample. Together with a sample-barcoded 5' primer, a J-beta primer mix was included in a second PCR lasting about 7 to 11 cycles. The template-switch adaptor, which had 12 random nucleotides, put a tag on each cDNA molecule. CDR3-containing paired-end reads numbered at least 3 million in each sample. One entry per CDR3 protein results from TCRdb running MiXCR on the 5' RACE reads. The sample yields 650,000 to 800,000 distinct CDR3 sequences, over 40% seen once.

V gene TRBV20-1 combines with J gene TRBJ1-2, with no clear D. The TCR originated in a woman over 75 in good health. The material sequenced was blood. The CDR3 region is CSASLPGDYGYTF. The CDR3 DNA is TGCAGTGCTAGCTTACCCGGGGACTATGGCTACACCTTC.